This TCR beta chain was observed in a study of regulatory T cells in long-lasting Graves disease. Researchers made TCR beta libraries by using iRepertoire HTBI primers and running Arm-PCR on CDR3 regions. TCRdb independently ran MiXCR on the multiplex PCR reads; one entry per CDR3 protein. Of about 430,000 distinct CDR3 sequences listed, approximately 16% are singletons. In its sample, this clonotype was seen a few times. Its antigen is not known. Per germline, CDR1 KGHDR and CDR2 SFDVKD. There are 15 residues in the CDR3. Unmatched junction bases numbered 5, after V lost 9 bases and J lost 0 bases. This sample's time point: newly diagnosed GD, antithyroid drugs for less than 3 months. Researchers made the TCR library from RNA that was extracted from PBMCs. Study-wide points: Newly diagnosed disease favored TRBV20-1 and TRBJ2-1 over persistent disease.

These data also formed part of another study, on T cells in Graves' hyperthyroidism and ophthalmopathy. Turning to that study: Patients aged 18 to 65 had newly diagnosed hyperthyroidism lasting under 2 months. Blood also contained most expanded thyroid clonotypes above 0.001. Ophthalmopathy could be told apart from stable hyperthyroidism with a 13 V-J model.

The chain combines TRBV24-1 with TRBJ1-5; 9 bases are a match to TRBD1. The source of this sequence is a woman aged 40 to 49 with Graves disease. The specimen comprised peripheral blood mononuclear cells (PBMCs), sampled at new diagnosis, from a patient treated with antithyroid drugs. The CDR3: CATYDRGDSNQPQHF. As DNA, the CDR3 is TGTGCCACCTACGACAGGGGGGATAGCAATCAGCCCCAGCATTTT.